Shown below are 16 T cell receptor beta chains from a single sample sequenced in a study of blood T cell repertoires in COVID-19. Libraries were prepared by immunoSEQ multiplex PCR; TCRdb keeps only in-frame clonotypes and omits some of them. Of hundreds of thousands of clones in the sample, around 92% were seen once. Sequenced material: peripheral blood. The receptors were sampled from a woman in her thirties with COVID-19, enrolled during active disease.

The chain uses TRBV10-3 and TRBJ2-1; tentatively, D is TRBD1 (7 bases). V was shortened by 2 bases and J by 6 bases, with 14 bases between the two germline ends. Germline V gives CDR1 ENHRY, CDR2 SYGVKD. The CDR3 length is 15 residues. The CDR3 DNA follows: TGTGCCATCAGTGAGGCGGGACAGCTGATCAATGAGCAGTTCTTC. Its protein product is CAISEAGQLINEQFF.

Only a few counts were recorded for this clone. The chain is built from TRBV30 and TRBJ1-1; D call uncertain. Trimming removed 4 bases from V and 3 bases from J, with 3 bases in between. Germline V gene data show CDR1 as GTSNPN and CDR2 as SVGIG (reference sequence). This CDR3 is built from 10 residues. CDR3 protein: CAWKHTEAFF. In DNA, the CDR3 is TGTGCCTGGAAGCACACTGAAGCTTTCTTT.

This chain connects TRBV28 to TRBJ2-7, with a possible D match to TRBD1 (6 bases). V was cut by 3 bases and J by 2 bases, with 14 bases left in between. CDR3 length equals 15 residues. The V gene's germline CDR1 is MDHEN and CDR2 SYDVKM. CDR3 DNA sequence: TGTGCCAGCAGTTTTAGGGGGACATTCACCTACGAGCAGTACTTC. As protein: CASSFRGTFTYEQYF.

This rearrangement joins TRBV28 to TRBJ2-7, with 9 bases lining up with TRBD1. CDR3 length equals 13 residues. V lost 5 bases, J lost 4 bases, and 3 bases stayed unmatched. The germline CDR1 and CDR2 sequences are MDHEN and SYDVKM. CDR3 amino acids: CASSNRGPYEQYF. In DNA form, the CDR3 reads TGTGCCAGCAGTAACAGGGGGCCGTACGAGCAGTACTTC. The variable domain in full, completed from reference TRBV28 and TRBJ2-7, reads DVKVTQSSRYLVKRTGEKVFLECVQDMDHENMFWYRQDPGLGLRLIYFSYDVKMKEKGDIPEGYSVSREKKERFSLILESASTNQTSMYLCASSNRGPYEQYFGPGTRLTVT.

The chain has TRBV7-9 and TRBJ1-1; 11 bases fit TRBD1. This CDR3 has 15 residues. Germline CDR1 reads SEHNR; CDR2 reads FQNEAQ (reference sequence). The ends lost 5 bases at V and 8 bases at J; junction bases unmatched: 10. Here the CDR3 DNA reads TGTGCCAGCAGCAAAACTCCGGGACAGGGGGGAGAAGCTTTCTTT. Residues: CASSKTPGQGGEAFF.

The table lists this clone with a count of one. The chain links TRBV11-2 to TRBJ1-2; 8 positions match TRBD1. CDR3 length: 14 residues. The junction had 6 bases not matched to a gene; V was cut back by 3 bases and J by 6 bases. Germline assignment: CDR1 SGHAT and CDR2 FQNNGV. CDR3: CASSFGRGLDGYTF. The CDR3 coding sequence is TGTGCCAGCAGCTTCGGCAGGGGGCTTGATGGCTACACCTTC.

The chain links TRBV18 to TRBJ2-2; 10 bases align to TRBD2. This CDR3 comprises 14 residues. J lost 7 bases, V lost 3 bases, and 2 bases had no gene match. Germline CDR1 and CDR2: KGHSH and LQKENI. The CDR3 DNA reads TGTGCCAGCTCACCTAGCGGGAGGTTCGGGGAGCTGTTTTTT. It is translated as CASSPSGRFGELFF.

This rearrangement joins TRBV7-6 to TRBJ2-3; 9 nucleotides align to TRBD2. With 2 bases clipped from V and 0 bases from J, the junction kept 3 bases outside the gene matches. The CDR3 loop spans 16 amino acids. CDR1 and CDR2 (germline): SGHVS, FNYEAQ. The CDR3 bases are TGTGCCAGCAGCTTAATAGCGGGAGTAAGCACAGATACGCAGTATTTT. Protein product: CASSLIAGVSTDTQYF.

The chain couples TRBV11-3 to TRBJ1-3; 7 bases line up with TRBD1. Trimming cost V 7 bases and J 4 bases; bases outside gene matches: 7. Germline CDR1 SGHNT, CDR2 YENEEA. This CDR3 region has 14 residues. This CDR3 is CASNNRGGGNTIYF. The CDR3 DNA sequence: TGTGCCAGCAACAACAGGGGTGGAGGAAACACCATATATTTT. Full variable domain (outside the CDR3, taken from reference TRBV11-3 and TRBJ1-3): EAGVVQSPRYKIIEKKQPVAFWCNPISGHNTLYWYLQNLGQGPELLIRYENEEAVDDSQLPKDRFSAERLKGVDSTLKIQPAELGDSAVYLCASNNRGGGNTIYFGEGSWLTVV.

This chain joins TRBV18 and TRBJ2-7; 8 bases are a match to TRBD1. The CDR3 runs 17 residues. Per germline, CDR1 KGHSH and CDR2 LQKENI. The junction had 10 bases not matched to a gene; V was cut back by 0 bases and J by 3 bases. In nucleotides, the CDR3 is TGTGCCAGCTCACCACCGGGGACAGGAGGGGGTCTCTACGAGCAGTACTTC. Its translation: CASSPPGTGGGLYEQYF.

The CDR3 here is CALTRSSTDTQYF. The CDR3 region has the DNA TGTGCCTTAACTAGATCTAGCACAGATACGCAGTATTTT. V and J are TRBV30 and TRBJ2-3, with a weak D call TRBD2 (5 bases). CDR3 size: 13 residues. The V end lost 7 bases, the J end lost 0 bases, and 11 bases lay between the germline ends. CDR1 and CDR2 from the germline V gene are GTSNPN and SVGIG (reference sequence).

The chain links TRBV6-2 or TRBV6-3 to TRBJ2-1; 15 bases line up with TRBD2. Germline CDR1 is MNHEY and CDR2 is SVGEGT. CDR3 length: 20 residues. The J segment lost 2 bases and the V segment lost 2 bases, leaving 10 bases of the junction unmatched. The CDR3 DNA sequence: TGTGCCAGCAGTTACCCGACACCGAGGACTAGCGGGAGGGCCTACAATGAGCAGTTCTTC. It specifies CASSYPTPRTSGRAYNEQFF.

V gene TRBV19 combines with J gene TRBJ1-6; D remains unclear. Germline V lookup: CDR1 LNHDA, CDR2 SQIVND (reference sequence). Between the trimmed V and J ends, which lost 4 bases and 6 bases, there was a span of 7 bases. The CDR3 consists of 13 residues. In DNA, the CDR3 is TGTGCCAGTAGTAGCCAGTCTAATTCACCCCTCCACTTT. The encoded protein is CASSSQSNSPLHF. The full variable domain, rest sourced from reference TRBV19 and TRBJ1-6, is DGGITQSPKYLFRKEGQNVTLSCEQNLNHDAMYWYRQDPGQGLRLIYYSQIVNDFQKGDIAEGYSVSREKKESFPLTVTSAQKNPTAFYLCASSSQSNSPLHFGNGTRLTVT.

The V call is TRBV5-1, the J call TRBJ2-7, with 7 nucleotides matching TRBD1. The CDR3 spans 13 residues. The ends lost 4 bases at V and 3 bases at J; junction bases unmatched: 4. Looked up from germline, CDR1 is SGHRS and CDR2 is YFSETQ. CDR3 coding DNA: TGCGCCAGCAGCGACGGACAGGACTACGAGCAGTACTTC. Translation gives CASSDGQDYEQYF.

The rearrangement joins TRBV4-2 to TRBJ1-5; TRBD1 agrees at 7 bases. V shed 3 bases and J 6 bases; nucleotides not matched to a gene: 8. Germline lookup yields CDR1 LGHNA and CDR2 YNFKEQ. CDR3 size: 15 residues. The CDR3 reads CASSHEGAGGQPQHF. The CDR3 region has the DNA TGTGCCAGCAGCCACGAGGGGGCAGGGGGTCAGCCCCAGCATTTT.

This clone has more than one count but fewer than ten. The chain uses TRBV15 and TRBJ1-1; D call uncertain. CDR3 length: 12 amino acids. The germline V and J ends were trimmed by 6 bases and 5 bases, with 10 bases remaining between them. Germline V gives CDR1 LNHNV, CDR2 YYDKDF (reference sequence). CDR3: CATRDPGTEAFF. The CDR3 DNA follows: TGTGCCACCAGAGACCCGGGAACTGAAGCTTTCTTT.